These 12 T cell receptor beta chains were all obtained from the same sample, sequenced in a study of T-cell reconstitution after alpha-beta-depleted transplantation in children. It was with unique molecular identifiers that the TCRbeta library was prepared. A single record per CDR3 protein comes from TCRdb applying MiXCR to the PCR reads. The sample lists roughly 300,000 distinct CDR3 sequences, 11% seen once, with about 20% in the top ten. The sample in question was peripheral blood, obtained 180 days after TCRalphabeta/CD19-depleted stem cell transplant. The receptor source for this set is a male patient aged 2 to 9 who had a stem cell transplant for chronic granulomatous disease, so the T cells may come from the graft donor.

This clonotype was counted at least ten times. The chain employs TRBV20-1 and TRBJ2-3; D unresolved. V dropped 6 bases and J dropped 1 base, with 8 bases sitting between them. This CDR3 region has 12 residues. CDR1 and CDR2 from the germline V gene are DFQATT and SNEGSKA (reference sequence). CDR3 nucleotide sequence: TGCAGTGCAAGAAGGGGCACAGATACGCAGTATTTT. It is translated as CSARRGTDTQYF.

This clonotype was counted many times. In DNA form, the CDR3 reads TGTGCCACCAGCAGAGGGTCCATAGACAGATTAAACTATGGCTACACCTTC. Translating gives CATSRGSIDRLNYGYTF. The chain is built from TRBV15 and TRBJ1-2; weak D call: TRBD1 (5 bases). The CDR3 is 17 amino acids. Trimming shortened V by 1 base and J by 2 bases, and 17 bases separated the two germline ends. CDR1 is LNHNV, CDR2 YYDKDF, per germline (reference sequence).

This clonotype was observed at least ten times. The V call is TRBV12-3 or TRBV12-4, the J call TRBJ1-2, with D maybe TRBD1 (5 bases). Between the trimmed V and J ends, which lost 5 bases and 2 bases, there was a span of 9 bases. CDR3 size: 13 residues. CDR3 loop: CASSHGTNYGYTF. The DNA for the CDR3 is TGTGCCAGCAGTCACGGGACCAACTATGGCTACACCTTC.

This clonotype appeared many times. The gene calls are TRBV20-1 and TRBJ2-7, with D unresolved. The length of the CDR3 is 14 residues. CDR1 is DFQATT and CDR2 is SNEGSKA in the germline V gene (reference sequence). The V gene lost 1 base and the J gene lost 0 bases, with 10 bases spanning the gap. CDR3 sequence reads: CSARVTASSYEQYF. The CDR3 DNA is TGCAGTGCTAGAGTAACAGCTTCCTCCTACGAGCAGTACTTC.

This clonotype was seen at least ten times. The CDR3 coding sequence is TGTGCCAGCAGAAGGACAGCGGGAGGGTACGAGCAGTACTTC. Translation gives CASRRTAGGYEQYF. The V and J genes are TRBV12-3 or TRBV12-4 and TRBJ2-7; 10 bases map to TRBD2. The CDR3 contains 14 residues. V was clipped by 6 bases and J by 4 bases; unmatched bases: 6.

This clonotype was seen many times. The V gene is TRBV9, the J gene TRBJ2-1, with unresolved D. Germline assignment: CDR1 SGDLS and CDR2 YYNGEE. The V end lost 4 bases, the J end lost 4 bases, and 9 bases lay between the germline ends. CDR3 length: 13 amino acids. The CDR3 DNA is TGTGCCAGCAGCCCAACAACTTACAATGAGCAGTTCTTC. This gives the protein CASSPTTYNEQFF.

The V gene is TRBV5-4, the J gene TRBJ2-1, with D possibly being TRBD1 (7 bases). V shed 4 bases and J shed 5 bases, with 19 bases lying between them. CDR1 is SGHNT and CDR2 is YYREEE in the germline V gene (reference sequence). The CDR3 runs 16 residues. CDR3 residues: CASSAGQRVGDNEQFF. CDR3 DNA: TGTGCCAGCAGCGCGGGACAGCGGGTTGGAGACAATGAGCAGTTCTTC.

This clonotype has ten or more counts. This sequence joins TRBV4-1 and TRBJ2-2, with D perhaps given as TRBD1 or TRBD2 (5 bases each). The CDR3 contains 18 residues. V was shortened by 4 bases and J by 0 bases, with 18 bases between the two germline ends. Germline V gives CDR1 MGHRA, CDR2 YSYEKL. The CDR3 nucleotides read TGCGCCAGCAGCCTCCATACCTGGGACGTCTCGAACACCGGGGAGCTGTTTTTT. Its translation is CASSLHTWDVSNTGELFF.

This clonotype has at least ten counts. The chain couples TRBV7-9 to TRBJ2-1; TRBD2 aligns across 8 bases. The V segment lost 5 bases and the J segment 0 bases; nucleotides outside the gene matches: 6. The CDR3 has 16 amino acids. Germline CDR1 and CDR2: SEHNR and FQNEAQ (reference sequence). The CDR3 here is CASSRLASSSYNEQFF. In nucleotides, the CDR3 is TGTGCCAGCAGCCGACTAGCGTCAAGCTCCTACAATGAGCAGTTCTTC. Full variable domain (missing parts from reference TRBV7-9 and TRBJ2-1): DTGVSQNPRHKITKRGQNVTFRCDPISEHNRLYWYRQTLGQGPEFLTYFQNEAQLEKSRLLSDRFSAERPKGSFSTLEIQRTEQGDSAMYLCASSRLASSSYNEQFFGPGTRLTVL.

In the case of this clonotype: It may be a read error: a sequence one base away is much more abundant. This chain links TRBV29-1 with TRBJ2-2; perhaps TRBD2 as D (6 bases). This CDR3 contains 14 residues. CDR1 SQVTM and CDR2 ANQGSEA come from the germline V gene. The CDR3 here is CSGESSRESGELFF. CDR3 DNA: TGCAGCGGTGAATCGAGCCGGGAGTCCGGGGAGCTGTTTTTT.

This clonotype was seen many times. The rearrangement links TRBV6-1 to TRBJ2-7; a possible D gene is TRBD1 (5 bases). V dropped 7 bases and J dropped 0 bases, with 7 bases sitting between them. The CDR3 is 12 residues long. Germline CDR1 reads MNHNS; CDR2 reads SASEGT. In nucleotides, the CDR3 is TGTGCCAGCACGGACACCTCCTACGAGCAGTACTTC. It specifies CASTDTSYEQYF.

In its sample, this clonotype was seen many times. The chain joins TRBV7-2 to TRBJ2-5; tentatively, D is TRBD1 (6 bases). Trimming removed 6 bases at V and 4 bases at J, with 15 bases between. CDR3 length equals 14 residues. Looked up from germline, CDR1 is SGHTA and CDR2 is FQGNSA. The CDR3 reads CASRTSTGSETQYF. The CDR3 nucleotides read TGTGCCAGCAGGACGTCAACAGGGTCAGAGACCCAGTACTTC.